The 7 T cell receptor beta chains given below trace back to one sample, sequenced in a study of cytomegalovirus exposure and HLA in healthy donors. Sequencing used immunoSEQ multiplex PCR; TCRdb keeps in-frame clones, though not all of them. This sample has 65,000 to 75,000 clones; nearly 95% occur once, and the top ten carry approximately 5%. Material for sequencing was PBMCs. These receptor sequences come from a man between 18 and 29 years old in good health and CMV-seropositive.

V is TRBV7-9 and J is TRBJ1-5; a weak D match, TRBD1 (5 bases). The CDR3 length is 16 residues. Germline V gene sequence: CDR1 SEHNR, CDR2 FQNEAQ (reference sequence). V was clipped by 5 bases and J by 5 bases, with 19 bases between them. The DNA of the CDR3 is TGTGCCAGCAGCAAACAGGAGGGAGGCGGAGATCAGCCCCAGCATTTT. Translating it yields CASSKQEGGGDQPQHF.

J is TRBJ2-4 and V is TRBV2, with TRBD1 as a possible D gene (6 bases). There are 15 residues in the CDR3. Between the trimmed V and J ends, which lost 2 bases and 0 bases, there was a span of 8 bases. Germline V gene sequence: CDR1 SNHLY, CDR2 FYNNEI. CDR3 in amino acids: CASSERTVAKNIQYF. Written as DNA, the CDR3 is TGTGCCAGCAGTGAAAGGACAGTAGCCAAAAACATTCAGTACTTC.

The rearrangement joins TRBV28 to TRBJ2-7; a weak D match, TRBD1 (6 bases). This CDR3 has 16 residues. Trimming took off 4 bases at V and 5 bases at J, with 21 bases between the two ends. Germline V gene lookup returns CDR1 MDHEN and CDR2 SYDVKM. CDR3 sequence (DNA): TGTGCCAGCAGTTCAGAGACGACAGGCTGGAACGACGAGCAGTACTTC. It yields the protein CASSSETTGWNDEQYF.

The J gene is TRBJ2-4, the V gene TRBV18; TRBD2 matches 8 bases. V dropped 6 bases and J dropped 5; count of bases not matched to a gene: 6. CDR1 is KGHSH and CDR2 is LQKENI in the germline V gene. The length of the CDR3 is 14 residues. The CDR3 sequence: CASSRLATENIQYF. Written as DNA, the CDR3 is TGTGCCAGCTCCCGACTAGCGACAGAAAACATTCAGTACTTC.

The CDR3 spells CASSNGQGREKLFF. The CDR3 nucleotides are TGCGCCAGCAGCAACGGACAGGGCAGGGAAAAACTGTTTTTT. The V and J genes are TRBV5-1 and TRBJ1-4, with 8 nucleotides matching TRBD1. The CDR3 is made up of 14 amino acids. CDR1 and CDR2 (germline): SGHRS, YFSETQ. J gave up 8 bases and V 4 bases, and 7 bases lay outside the gene matches.

The chain uses TRBV4-1 and TRBJ2-1, with D perhaps matching TRBD2 (6 bases). The V end was cut by 8 bases, the J end by 7 bases, with 12 bases between. Germline V gene lookup returns CDR1 MGHRA and CDR2 YSYEKL. CDR3 length: 12 amino acids. The CDR3 DNA follows: TGCGCCAGCCGGGACTGGGGGAATGAGCAGTTCTTC. Its protein is CASRDWGNEQFF.

This chain joins TRBV5-1 and TRBJ1-2; D may be TRBD1 (6 bases). The CDR3 totals 17 residues. The germline CDR1 and CDR2 sequences are SGHRS and YFSETQ. Trimming took 4 bases from V and 7 from J, leaving 26 bases between them. CDR3 protein: CASSPNPLVTGTGGYTF. Here the CDR3 DNA reads TGCGCCAGCAGCCCAAACCCCCTGGTTACAGGGACGGGTGGCTACACCTTC.